This T cell receptor (beta chain) was captured by sequencing in a study of blood T cells in healthy people across ages. Points from the study as a whole: Age advanced and TCR beta diversity per million T cells fell, roughly linearly.

This clonotype was picked up a small number of times. Antigen specificity is unknown. The junction differs from germline at one of its ends, possibly a read error. This CDR3 spans 12 amino acids. CDR1 is SGHKS, CDR2 YYEKEE, per germline (reference sequence). For every donor, a draw yielded approximately 9.9 milliliters of peripheral blood. It was with a sample-barcoded 5' primer and a J-beta primer mix that a second PCR of roughly 7 to 11 cycles was run. TCRdb fed the 5' RACE reads into MiXCR, producing one record per CDR3 protein. The table records some 1.5 million distinct CDR3 sequences, roughly 27% of them present only once.

The chain uses TRBV5-5 and TRBJ1-1; D gene uncertain. The source material was blood. The clonotype comes from a woman under 40 in good health. The CDR3 is CASSWTPNEAFF. The CDR3 bases are TGTGCCAGTAGCTGGACTCCTAATGAAGCTTTCTTT.